Listed below are T cell receptor beta chains from one sample, sequenced in a study of T cell changes during pregnancy in multiple sclerosis. Generated by immunoSEQ multiplex PCR, the TCRdb table keeps only in-frame clones and is missing some. The top ten hold 5% to 6.5% of the sample, which has tens of thousands of clones, around nine tenths seen once. Sequences were derived from CD8+ T cells from peripheral blood mononuclear cells, sampled in the second trimester of pregnancy. Every receptor here comes from a female donor in good health, enrolled as a control in a pregnancy study. Each CDR3 is given with its conserved first and last residue. Each record gives: J gene, D gene, clone size, V gene, CDR3 protein, CDR3 DNA. The D gene is left open where the match is weak. The size entry is marked missing in some rows and otherwise reads once, few, many or a size class.

>TRBJ2-5|.|.|TRBV27
CASSDDRSQETQYF
TGTGCCAGCAGCGATGACAGGTCCCAAGAGACCCAGTACTTC
>TRBJ1-1|.|.|TRBV5-5
CASSAQKDRDFTEAFF
TGTGCCAGCAGCGCGCAAAAGGACAGAGACTTCACTGAAGCTTTCTTT
>TRBJ2-2|.|.|TRBV6-4
CASSDSPDGGTGELFF
TGTGCCAGCAGTGACTCTCCGGACGGGGGCACCGGGGAGCTGTTTTTT
>TRBJ1-5|.|.|TRBV7-2
CASSFGQRNQPQHF
TGTGCCAGCAGCTTTGGACAGAGAAATCAGCCCCAGCATTTT
>TRBJ2-1|TRBD2|.|TRBV5-5
CASSLSGGGYNEQFF
TGTGCCAGCAGCCTTAGCGGGGGGGGATACAATGAGCAGTTCTTC
>TRBJ2-7|.|.|TRBV12-5
CASGFHYEQYF
TGTGCTAGTGGTTTCCACTACGAGCAGTACTTC
>TRBJ2-1|TRBD2|.|TRBV7-6
CASSPGLAEYNEQFF
TGTGCCAGCAGCCCTGGACTAGCGGAGTACAATGAGCAGTTCTTC
>TRBJ2-1|TRBD2|.|TRBV27
CASSLVAGVRAYNEQFF
TGTGCCAGCAGTTTGGTAGCGGGAGTCAGAGCCTACAATGAGCAGTTCTTC
>TRBJ2-2|.|.|TRBV6-4
CASRTGSETGELFF
TGTGCCAGCAGAACAGGGTCCGAAACCGGGGAGCTGTTTTTT
>TRBJ2-5|TRBD1|.|TRBV10-3
CAISETPGTGRETQYF
TGTGCCATCAGTGAGACGCCCGGGACAGGGAGAGAGACCCAGTACTTC
>TRBJ2-1|.|.|TRBV7-9
CASSLEVGGPYNEQFF
TGTGCCAGCAGCTTAGAAGTGGGAGGCCCCTACAATGAGCAGTTCTTC
>TRBJ1-5|.|.|TRBV6-1
CASSASGRLQSQPQHF
TGTGCCAGCAGTGCCAGCGGGCGACTTCAGAGTCAGCCCCAGCATTTT
>TRBJ2-5|TRBD2|.|TRBV11-2
CASSRGGRREGSSETQYF
TGTGCCAGCAGTCGTGGGGGGAGGCGGGAGGGTAGTTCGGAGACCCAGTACTTC
>TRBJ1-2|.|.|TRBV7-8
CASSLADPTSYTF
TGTGCCAGCAGCTTAGCAGATCCAACTTCCTACACCTTC
>TRBJ2-3|TRBD1|.|TRBV6-5
CASSYSTGIGADTQYF
TGTGCCAGCAGTTACTCGACAGGGATCGGGGCAGATACGCAGTATTTT
>TRBJ2-7|.|.|TRBV30
CAWSDRADPYEQYF
TGTGCCTGGAGTGACAGAGCAGACCCCTACGAGCAGTACTTC
>TRBJ2-2|TRBD1|.|TRBV7-7
CASSLTGTGFEGGELFF
TGTGCTAGCAGCTTAACCGGGACAGGGTTTGAGGGCGGGGAGCTGTTTTTT
>TRBJ2-7|TRBD1|.|TRBV7-9
CASSRGDRYYEQYF
TGTGCCAGCAGCCGTGGGGACAGGTACTACGAGCAGTACTTC
>TRBJ2-2|.|.|TRBV13
CASSLGVLAGLGGELFF
TGTGCCAGCAGCTTAGGAGTCTTGGCAGGGCTAGGCGGGGAGCTGTTTTTT
>TRBJ2-2|.|.|TRBV7-9
CASSAIGTELFF
TGTGCCAGCAGCGCTATCGGGACAGAGCTGTTTTTT
>TRBJ1-1|.|.|TRBV7-9
CASSLAPVDTEAFF
TGTGCCAGCAGCTTAGCCCCTGTCGACACTGAAGCTTTCTTT
>TRBJ1-2|TRBD1|.|TRBV13
CASSHPGQGTLNYGYTF
TGTGCCAGCAGCCATCCGGGACAGGGAACACTTAACTATGGCTACACCTTC
>TRBJ2-5|TRBD1|medium-sized|TRBV6-1
CASSGFRGLRETQYF
TGTGCCAGCAGTGGATTCAGGGGGTTGAGGGAGACCCAGTACTTC
>TRBJ2-1|TRBD1|.|TRBV9
CASSPHRGRFDEQFF
TGTGCCAGCAGCCCGCACAGGGGTAGGTTCGATGAGCAGTTCTTC